This TCR beta chain was identified in a study of cytomegalovirus exposure and HLA in healthy donors. In this sample, this clone turned up once. Its antigen is not known. Primers for the PCR totalled 60 Vbeta and 13 Jbeta. Using immunoSEQ multiplex PCR, the repertoire was profiled, and TCRdb retains in-frame clones only, with some absent. The sample lists more than 150,000 clones; around 82% were seen once. Whole-study findings and limits: One later analysis reportedly identified an Asian-associated ancestry cluster that showed fewer N-insertions than the roughly 720-donor mean.

This sequence was found in a woman between 50 and 59 years old in good health and CMV-seropositive. The sequencing sample was made of PBMCs.

CDR3 bases: TGTGCCAGCAGTTTAATGCAGGTGGACACTGAAGCTTTCTTT. Its translation is CASSLMQVDTEAFF. V and J are TRBV28 and TRBJ1-1; D unclear. The CDR3 length is 14 residues. CDR1 and CDR2 from the germline V gene are MDHEN and SYDVKM. The V gene lost 2 bases and the J gene lost 3 bases, with 10 bases spanning the gap.